This TCR beta chain was obtained from a study of blood T cells in healthy people across ages. Study details: When template switching was applied, about one barcoded beta molecule was captured per two T cells.

V shed 6 bases and J shed 7 bases, with 13 bases lying between them. This CDR3 spans 14 amino acids. From germline, CDR1 is ENHRY and CDR2 SYGVKD. Combining a sample-barcoded 5' primer with a J-beta primer mix, a second PCR ran for about 7 to 11 cycles. In TCRdb, the 5' RACE reads were re-called with MiXCR into one record per CDR3 protein. The sample consists of under 2,000,000 distinct CDR3 sequences, less than 50% of them appearing once. As to this clonotype: The antigen remains unidentified.

Regarding the study as a whole: Among long-lived donors, naive CD4+ cells were more numerous and diversity higher than in aged donors.

The sequence came from a woman in her 40s in good health. The chain is built from TRBV10-3 and TRBJ1-6, with D possibly matching TRBD1 (6 bases). Sequencing was carried out using blood. The CDR3 reads CAIRTDSLNSPLHF. Written as DNA, the CDR3 is TGTGCCATCAGGACGGACAGCTTAAATTCACCCCTCCACTTT.